Following are 17 T cell receptor beta chains from one sample sequenced in a study of cytomegalovirus exposure and HLA in healthy donors. PCR employed 60 Vbeta and 13 Jbeta primers. The protocol was immunoSEQ multiplex PCR, while the TCRdb copy is restricted to in-frame clones and leaves out a portion. The repertoire holds around 180,000 clones, with 70% to 90% as singletons. Sequenced material: PBMCs. The receptors shown here come from a woman in her late teens or twenties in good health and CMV-seronegative.

The CDR3 nucleotides are TGTGCCAGCAGTGTGGGGGGTTCGGAGACCCAGTACTTC. Translating gives CASSVGGSETQYF. The gene calls are TRBV2 and TRBJ2-5, with D perhaps TRBD2 (6 bases). Germline CDR1 and CDR2: SNHLY and FYNNEI. Trimming cost V 4 bases and J 5 bases, with 11 bases left between them. CDR3 size: 13 residues.

This clone was recorded a few times. The gene calls are TRBV9 and TRBJ2-7, with a tentative D call TRBD2 (6 bases). V gave up 3 bases and J gave up 4 bases, with 17 bases separating them. CDR1 is SGDLS and CDR2 is YYNGEE in the germline V gene. The CDR3 runs 15 residues. As DNA, the CDR3 is TGTGCCAGCAGCGCTGCGGAGGGATCGGTATACGAGCAGTACTTC. It encodes CASSAAEGSVYEQYF.

V usage is TRBV6-5 and J usage is TRBJ2-7; D might be TRBD2 (6 bases). Germline assignment: CDR1 MNHEY and CDR2 SVGAGI. V lost 0 bases and J 2 bases, leaving 11 bases between the germline ends. The CDR3 contains 15 residues. The CDR3 nucleotides read TGTGCCAGCAGTTACTCCGGGGGTCCCACCTACGAGCAGTACTTC. It translates to CASSYSGGPTYEQYF.

V usage is TRBV10-2 and J usage is TRBJ2-4; the D is unclear. CDR1 is WSHSY and CDR2 is SAAADI in the germline V gene. Trimming took off 6 bases at V and 0 bases at J, with 12 bases between the two ends. The CDR3 extends over 15 amino acids. The CDR3 DNA follows: TGCGCCAGCAGGGGTGGGCAGCTAGCCAAAAACATTCAGTACTTC. As protein: CASRGGQLAKNIQYF.

This clone appeared once. V and J are TRBV2 and TRBJ2-3; 13 nucleotides agree with TRBD2. V dropped 4 bases and J dropped 1; count of bases not matched to a gene: 5. The CDR3 totals 17 residues. Germline lookup yields CDR1 SNHLY and CDR2 FYNNEI. Here the CDR3 reads CASSAGLAGVRTDTQYF. CDR3 DNA sequence: TGTGCCAGCAGTGCCGGACTAGCGGGGGTCCGCACAGATACGCAGTATTTT.

The chain is built from TRBV29-1 and TRBJ1-1, with a tentative D call TRBD1 (6 bases). Germline V gene lookup returns CDR1 SQVTM and CDR2 ANQGSEA. The CDR3 consists of 14 residues. Trimming cost V 6 bases and J 2 bases, with 16 bases left between them. CDR3 region: CSVLRTETNTEAFF. CDR3 nucleotides: TGCAGCGTCCTCCGGACAGAAACCAACACTGAAGCTTTCTTT. Looking up the rest from reference TRBV29-1 and TRBJ1-1 gives the full variable domain: SAVISQKPSRDICQRGTSLTIQCQVDSQVTMMFWYRQQPGQSLTLIATANQGSEATYESGFVIDKFPISRPNLTFSTLTVSNMSPEDSSIYLCSVLRTETNTEAFFGQGTRLTVV.

The chain's CDR3 is CAISGWGRANYGYTF. The CDR3 DNA reads TGTGCCATCAGTGGATGGGGCCGAGCTAACTATGGCTACACCTTC. The genes are TRBV10-3 and TRBJ1-2; possible D gene TRBD1, 5 bases. The CDR3 consists of 15 residues. V lost 4 bases and J lost 0, with 12 bases in between. Germline V gene lookup returns CDR1 ENHRY and CDR2 SYGVKD.

The chain uses TRBV10-3 and TRBJ1-2; 11 bases line up with TRBD1. The V gene's germline CDR1 is ENHRY and CDR2 SYGVKD. The junction had 7 bases not matched to a gene; V was cut back by 0 bases and J by 4 bases. The CDR3 is 17 residues long. The CDR3 DNA reads as TGTGCCATCAGTGAGTCGAAGGACAGGGGGCGAGTCTATGGCTACACCTTC. It specifies CAISESKDRGRVYGYTF.

Remarks on this clone: The junction and the germline gene differ at one end; a read error may be behind it. The chain links TRBV7-9 to TRBJ2-3, with 9 bases fitting TRBD1. CDR3 length: 17 residues. Germline CDR1 is SEHNR and CDR2 is FQNEAQ (reference sequence). CDR3 nucleotides: TGTTCCAGCAGCTTAGTTCGCGGGACAGGGCGCACAGATACGCAGTATTTT. It yields the protein CSSSLVRGTGRTDTQYF.

The V and J genes are TRBV29-1 and TRBJ2-5, with 7 bases lining up with TRBD1. V was pared by 2 bases and J by 1 base, with 1 base of the junction left unmatched. This CDR3 region has 13 residues. Germline lookup yields CDR1 SQVTM and CDR2 ANQGSEA. The DNA of the CDR3 is TGCAGCGTTGAAAACAGGGGCCAAGAGACCCAGTACTTC. This translates into CSVENRGQETQYF.

The chain carries TRBV9 and TRBJ2-5, with 7 bases that match TRBD2. Germline loops: CDR1 SGDLS, CDR2 YYNGEE. V was pared by 0 bases and J by 1 base, with 3 bases of the junction left unmatched. CDR3 length: 15 residues. The CDR3 region is CASSVEAGIQETQYF. The CDR3 nucleotides are TGTGCCAGCAGCGTAGAAGCGGGAATCCAAGAGACCCAGTACTTC.

In DNA, the CDR3 is TGTGCCAGCACCCCTTTCATACTAGCGGGAGAAAACTACGAGCAGTACTTC. Translating it yields CASTPFILAGENYEQYF. The chain employs TRBV9 and TRBJ2-7; 11 nucleotides agree with TRBD2. Germline V gene sequence: CDR1 SGDLS, CDR2 YYNGEE. The CDR3 spans 17 residues. V trimming: 6 bases; J trimming: 3 bases; junction bases outside the gene matches: 14.

This clone came up once. V usage is TRBV9 and J usage is TRBJ2-1; a weak D match, TRBD2 (6 bases). The length of the CDR3 is 15 residues. Germline V lookup: CDR1 SGDLS, CDR2 YYNGEE. V was trimmed by 4 bases and J by 7 bases, leaving 18 bases between them. The CDR3 region is CASSMGGGRRNEQFF. In DNA, the CDR3 is TGTGCCAGCAGCATGGGGGGAGGAAGAAGGAATGAGCAGTTCTTC.

The chain has TRBV7-9 and TRBJ1-3, with 8 bases lining up with TRBD1. CDR1 and CDR2 (germline): SEHNR, FQNEAQ (reference sequence). With V trimmed by 4 bases and J by 9 bases, 14 bases remained unmatched. This CDR3 is 16 amino acids long. The CDR3 bases are TGTGCCAGCAGCTCCGTGCCGGGGACAGGAGGGTCCACCATATATTTT. Translating it yields CASSSVPGTGGSTIYF.

The chain has TRBV4-2 and TRBJ2-2; the D gene is possibly TRBD2 (6 bases). Trimming took off 2 bases at V and 0 bases at J, with 10 bases between the two ends. The germline CDR1 and CDR2 sequences are LGHNA and YNFKEQ. The CDR3 covers 16 residues. The chain's CDR3 is CASSQLGRTNTGELFF. The CDR3 nucleotides read TGTGCCAGCAGCCAACTCGGGAGAACGAACACCGGGGAGCTGTTTTTT.

The chain's CDR3 is CARGGDLYNSPLHF. CDR3 in DNA: TGTGCCAGAGGGGGCGACCTCTATAATTCACCCCTCCACTTT. The V call is TRBV2, the J call TRBJ1-6; 7 bases align to TRBD1. There are 14 residues in the CDR3. Germline CDR1 and CDR2: SNHLY and FYNNEI. V was pared by 9 bases and J by 3 bases, with 5 bases of the junction left unmatched.

The V and J genes are TRBV5-1 and TRBJ2-5; 8 bases map to TRBD1. CDR3 length: 16 amino acids. J lost 0 bases, V lost 5 bases, and 9 bases had no gene match. The germline gives CDR1 SGHRS, CDR2 YFSETQ. CDR3 DNA sequence: TGCGCCAGCAGTGGTCAGGGGGCTCGGTACCAAGAGACCCAGTACTTC. Translating gives CASSGQGARYQETQYF.